This TCR beta chain comes out of a study of blood T cell repertoires in COVID-19. Overall study: Sites in the United States, Italy and Spain provided acute and convalescent COVID-19 samples. Nucleic acid was either cDNA or gDNA, and it came from T cells, B-cell-depleted T cells, or PBMCs.

In the original analysis: Scientists estimated how many nucleated cells there were by amplifying reference gene primers. The method was immunoSEQ multiplex PCR; TCRdb's version includes in-frame clones alone and lacks a portion of them. D and trimming were read from the DNA, whereas the V and J calls and clone size are those reported in that table. The sample has roughly 220,000 clones, about 80% seen once. The germline V gene has CDR1 DFQATT and CDR2 SNEGSKA (reference sequence). CDR3 length equals 16 residues. V shed 3 bases and J 4 bases; nucleotides not matched to a gene: 10. Source material: peripheral blood. This clonotype originated in a woman aged 55 to 70 with acute or convalescent COVID-19. The V and J genes are TRBV20-1 and TRBJ2-5; TRBD2 matches 11 bases. The CDR3 nucleotides are TGCAGTGCTAGTCGTAGCGGGGGGGCCTTTGGAGAGACCCAGTACTTC. It translates to CSASRSGGAFGETQYF.